These 22 T cell receptor beta chains originate from one sample sequenced in a study of tumor and adjacent non-tumor tissue in lung cancer. A modified ARM-PCR protocol with three rounds of nested PCR amplified TCRbeta. Using its own MiXCR run on the multiplex PCR reads, TCRdb lists one record per CDR3 protein. The sample lists 91,000 or so distinct CDR3 sequences; about 70% were seen once. The template was RNA from unsorted bulk tissue. Sequenced: lung tumor tissue. These receptor sequences come from a man aged 60 to 69 with non-small cell lung cancer.

The chain links TRBV5-1 to TRBJ2-1; 9 nucleotides line up with TRBD2. Germline values: CDR1 SGHRS, CDR2 YFSETQ. V lost 3 bases to trimming and J lost 5 bases; unmatched junction nucleotides: 6. The CDR3 runs 15 residues. Here the CDR3 DNA reads TGCGCCAGCAGCTGGGGGGCTAGCGGGAACAATGAGCAGTTCTTC. Translation gives CASSWGASGNNEQFF.

This clonotype was detected a few times. This could be a read error, since a much larger clone is one nucleotide away. This rearrangement joins TRBV6-1 to TRBJ1-5, with D uncertain. Germline CDR1 is MNHNS and CDR2 is SASEGT. The CDR3 spans 13 residues. The CDR3 nucleotides read TGTGTCAGCAGTGAAACCTACAATCAGCCCCAGCATTTT. Translating it yields CVSSETYNQPQHF.

About this clonotype: At one end, the junction sequence differs from germline, possibly due to a read error. This chain uses TRBV4-1 with TRBJ1-5; tentative D call: TRBD1 (6 bases). The CDR3 sequence is 15 residues long. Germline V gene lookup returns CDR1 MGHRA and CDR2 YSYEKL. The CDR3 loop reads CDSSEDQGSNQPQHF. CDR3 nucleotide sequence: TGCGACAGCAGCGAAGATCAGGGGAGCAATCAGCCCCAGCATTTT.

This clonotype has only a few counts. The chain joins TRBV6-1 to TRBJ2-1; D possibly corresponds to TRBD2 (7 bases). CDR1 and CDR2 from the germline V gene are MNHNS and SASEGT. CDR3 length: 16 residues. Trimming took off 7 bases at V and 6 bases at J, with 22 bases between the two ends. The CDR3, as DNA: TGTGCCAGCACCCTAAGGGGGGGCACCGGGTCCAATGAGCAGTTCTTC. Its protein is CASTLRGGTGSNEQFF.

This clonotype was found many times. This rearrangement joins TRBV29-1 to TRBJ1-1; no clear D. This CDR3 region has 13 residues. The V and J ends lost 4 bases and 0 bases respectively, with 9 bases between them. From germline, CDR1 is SQVTM and CDR2 ANQGSEA. CDR3 sequence reads: CSVVLGLNTEAFF. The CDR3 nucleotides are TGCAGCGTTGTACTAGGGCTGAACACTGAAGCTTTCTTT.

Of note for this clonotype: An end of the junction differs from the germline gene, which may be a read error. The chain has TRBV11-3 and TRBJ2-2; D assignment may be TRBD1 or TRBD2 (5 bases each). CDR1 is SGHNT, CDR2 YENEEA, per germline. The CDR3 covers 15 residues. As DNA, the CDR3 is TGTGCCGGCAGCTCCAGTGGGGGTCGCACCGGTGAGCTGTTTTTC. Its translation is CAGSSSGGRTGELFF.

As concerns this clonotype: One base away lies a much larger clone, so this may be a sequencing read error. J is TRBJ1-5 and V is TRBV20-1; no firm D call. The assigned J gene may be wrong: the sequence end matches TRBJ2-3 better. The CDR3 spans 14 residues. Germline-derived CDR1 and CDR2 are DFQATT and SNEGSKA (reference sequence). DNA of the CDR3: TGCAGTGCTAGTGAGCCTTATAGCAATCAGCCCCAGTATTTT. Translated: CSASEPYSNQPQYF.

This clonotype was seen once. At one boundary the junction diverges from the germline segment, which might be a read error. The rearrangement uses TRBV12-3 or TRBV12-4 and TRBJ2-7; TRBD2 is a possible D gene (6 bases). The CDR3 runs to 14 residues. The CDR3 reads CASGLSWGLYEQYF. In nucleotides, the CDR3 is TGTGCCAGCGGTTTATCATGGGGACTTTACGAGCAGTACTTC.

Worth noting for this clonotype: A much larger clone sits a single nucleotide away, making a read error possible. The CDR3 loop reads CTWSVRQGAFGYTF. CDR3 nucleotides: TGTACCTGGAGTGTAAGACAGGGGGCGTTTGGCTACACCTTC. The chain recombines TRBV30 with TRBJ1-2, with 10 positions matching TRBD1. This CDR3 has 14 amino acids. CDR1 and CDR2 from the germline V gene are GTSNPN and SVGIG (reference sequence).

Remarks on this clonotype: This may stem from a read error, because a much larger clone lies one nucleotide away. The chain recombines TRBV5-1 with TRBJ1-3; no reliable D call. The CDR3 sequence is 13 residues long. The germline V gene has CDR1 SGHRS and CDR2 YFSETQ. CDR3 DNA: TGCGTCAGCAGCTCCCCAAGTGGAAACACCATATATTTT. Its translation: CVSSSPSGNTIYF.

As regards this clonotype: No conserved phenylalanine or tryptophan ends this CDR3, so it is likely a read error. The J gene is TRBJ2-1, the V gene TRBV30; D is tentatively TRBD1 or TRBD2 (5 bases each). CDR1 and CDR2 from the germline V gene are GTSNPN and SVGIG (reference sequence). The CDR3 loop spans 11 amino acids. The V end lost 5 bases, the J end lost 8 bases, and 10 bases lay between the germline ends. CDR3 bases: TGTGCCTGGTCTATGGGGGATGAGCAGTTCCTC. This codes for CAWSMGDEQFL.

With respect to this clonotype: This could be a read error, since a much larger clone is one nucleotide away. V and J are TRBV29-1 and TRBJ2-1, with 7 bases that match TRBD1. CDR1 SQVTM and CDR2 ANQGSEA come from the germline V gene. CDR3 length: 13 residues. The DNA of the CDR3 is TGCAGCGCCGCTCGGGACAGCTGGAGTGAGCTGTTCTTC. Translation gives CSAARDSWSELFF.

With regard to this clonotype: One end of the junction does not line up with germline, which may come from a read error. The CDR3 reads CSACGSGLAGAYNEQLF. DNA of the CDR3: TGCAGTGCTTGTGGTTCCGGACTAGCGGGGGCCTACAATGAGCAGTTGTTC. The chain combines TRBV20-1 with TRBJ2-1; 13 nucleotides line up with TRBD2. This CDR3 region has 17 residues. Per the germline V gene, CDR1 is DFQATT and CDR2 is SNEGSKA (reference sequence).

This clonotype was seen only a few times. The genes are TRBV28 and TRBJ1-1, with a weak D call TRBD1 (6 bases). The CDR3 has 14 residues. The V end lost 4 bases, the J end lost 4 bases, and 13 bases lay between the germline ends. Looked up from germline, CDR1 is MDHEN and CDR2 is SYDVKM. The CDR3 coding sequence is TGTGCCAGCAGTTCGAGGGGGGCGGTCACTGAAGCTTTCTTT. This gives the protein CASSSRGAVTEAFF.

About this clonotype itself: With a much larger clone just one base away, this may be a read error. The genes are TRBV5-1 and TRBJ1-4, with D unclear. Germline lookup yields CDR1 SGHRS and CDR2 YFSETQ. This CDR3 spans 16 amino acids. CDR3 nucleotide sequence: TGCGCCATCAGCCGGTCCCGACTAGCAACTAATGAAAAACTGTTTTTT. This gives the protein CAISRSRLATNEKLFF.

In this sample, this clonotype turned up a few times. This clone may be a read error of a much larger clone one base away. The chain couples TRBV6-5 to TRBJ2-7; D is perhaps TRBD1 (6 bases). The CDR3 is made up of 15 amino acids. V shed 6 bases and J shed 0 bases, with 15 bases lying between them. CDR1 is MNHEY, CDR2 SVGAGI, per germline. DNA of the CDR3: TGTGCCAGCAGCAAATTCGGGACATTCTCCTACGAGCAGTACTTC. Translated: CASSKFGTFSYEQYF.

V gene TRBV4-2 combines with J gene TRBJ2-4; no clear D gene. V dropped 1 base and J dropped 9 bases, with 28 bases sitting between them. The CDR3 runs to 19 residues. The V gene's germline CDR1 is LGHNA and CDR2 YNFKEQ. The CDR3 DNA follows: TGTGCCAGCAGCCAAGCGCAGGCTAACGGATCGTTAGCCAAAGGCATTCAGTACTTC. Encoded protein: CASSQAQANGSLAKGIQYF.

This sequence joins TRBV20-1 and TRBJ1-5, with no clear D. The CDR3 extends over 15 amino acids. Trimming left V 0 bases short and J 4 bases short, with 13 bases between. Germline CDR1 reads DFQATT; CDR2 reads SNEGSKA (reference sequence). The chain's CDR3 is CSAREENGPNQPQHF. CDR3 in DNA: TGCAGTGCTAGAGAGGAGAACGGGCCGAATCAGCCCCAGCATTTT.

As concerns this clonotype: This clone may be a read error of a much larger clone one base away. CDR3 coding DNA: TGTGCCAGCAGCTTGGGGACCAATCCACCCCTCCACTTT. This gives the protein CASSLGTNPPLHF. The chain carries TRBV7-9 and TRBJ1-6; D possibly corresponds to TRBD1 (5 bases). Trimming left V 3 bases short and J 11 bases short, with 11 bases between. Germline assignment: CDR1 SEHNR and CDR2 FQNEAQ (reference sequence). The CDR3 covers 13 residues.

This clonotype showed up many times. This chain's CDR3 is CAISESLNTEAFF. The CDR3 DNA sequence: TGTGCCATCAGTGAGTCCTTGAACACTGAAGCTTTCTTT. V is TRBV10-3 and J is TRBJ1-1, with D uncertain. V lost 0 bases to trimming and J lost 0 bases, with 2 bases between them. The germline CDR1 and CDR2 sequences are ENHRY and SYGVKD. This CDR3 has 13 residues.

This clonotype has ten or more counts. The chain has TRBV13 and TRBJ2-5; TRBD1 matches 10 bases. Trimming cost V 1 base and J 1 base; bases outside gene matches: 6. This CDR3 comprises 17 residues. Per germline, CDR1 PRHDT and CDR2 FYEKMQ (reference sequence). The CDR3 nucleotides are TGTGCCAGCAGCTTAGCCCTGACAGGGGGCGGCCAAGAGACCCAGTACTTC. Translated, it gives CASSLALTGGGQETQYF.

This clonotype was found many times. The gene calls are TRBV28 and TRBJ1-5; 7 nucleotides match TRBD1. Trimming removed 6 bases from V and 5 bases from J; junction bases left unmatched: 7. The CDR3 consists of 14 residues. Germline assignment: CDR1 MDHEN and CDR2 SYDVKM. In DNA form, the CDR3 reads TGTGCCAGCAGCCCGGGACAGCGGCATCAGCCCCAGCATTTT. This sequence encodes CASSPGQRHQPQHF.